Shown below are 27 T cell receptor beta chains from a single sample sequenced in a study of blood T cell repertoires in COVID-19. Profiling relied on immunoSEQ multiplex PCR, and the TCRdb table lists in-frame clones only, not all of them. The profile shows approximately 100,000 clones, around 94% of them singletons. Sample: peripheral blood. The receptors derive from a man between 50 and 59 years old with active COVID-19.

The chain employs TRBV2 and TRBJ1-1, with D perhaps TRBD1 (5 bases). Germline V lookup: CDR1 SNHLY, CDR2 FYNNEI. The V gene lost 7 bases and the J gene lost 3 bases, with 15 bases spanning the gap. The CDR3 loop spans 14 amino acids. The CDR3 sequence is CASTHPFRDTEAFF. The CDR3 nucleotides read TGTGCCAGCACCCACCCATTCAGGGACACTGAAGCTTTCTTT.

As DNA, the CDR3 is TGTGCCATATCGACAGGTTTCTCTGGAAACACCATATATTTT. This encodes CAISTGFSGNTIYF. The rearrangement joins TRBV11-2 to TRBJ1-3; D is possibly TRBD1 (6 bases). CDR3 length: 14 amino acids. V lost 10 bases and J lost 0, with 13 bases in between. Germline values: CDR1 SGHAT, CDR2 FQNNGV. Full variable domain (remainder filled in from reference TRBV11-2 and TRBJ1-3): EAGVAQSPRYKIIEKRQSVAFWCNPISGHATLYWYQQILGQGPKLLIQFQNNGVVDDSQLPKDRFSAERLKGVDSTLKIQPAKLEDSAVYLCAISTGFSGNTIYFGEGSWLTVV.

V usage is TRBV12-3 or TRBV12-4 and J usage is TRBJ1-3; D remains unclear. The CDR3 runs 13 residues. Trimming removed 5 bases at V and 8 bases at J, with 13 bases between. For the CDR3, the DNA is TGTGCCAGCAGTGTCTACCCCGGTGACACCATATATTTT. Residues: CASSVYPGDTIYF.

The chain has TRBV19 and TRBJ1-5; weak D call: TRBD1 (6 bases). The V gene's germline CDR1 is LNHDA and CDR2 SQIVND (reference sequence). V dropped 3 bases and J dropped 4 bases, with 10 bases sitting between them. The CDR3 runs to 14 residues. The CDR3 DNA reads as TGTGCCAGTAGTATCCGGGACACTAATCAGCCCCAGCATTTT. Amino acid sequence: CASSIRDTNQPQHF.

The J gene is TRBJ2-7, the V gene TRBV5-1; 16 nucleotides match TRBD2. There are 16 residues in the CDR3. J was trimmed by 7 bases and V by 4 bases; bases with no gene match: 8. From germline, CDR1 is SGHRS and CDR2 YFSETQ. The CDR3 spells CASSPVPGLAGGEQYF. DNA of the CDR3: TGCGCCAGCAGCCCCGTGCCGGGACTAGCGGGAGGGGAGCAGTACTTC. Variable domain in full (rest from reference TRBV5-1 and TRBJ2-7): KAGVTQTPRYLIKTRGQQVTLSCSPISGHRSVSWYQQTPGQGLQFLFEYFSETQRNKGNFPGRFSGRQFSNSRSEMNVSTLELGDSALYLCASSPVPGLAGGEQYFGPGTRLTVT.

V and J are TRBV30 and TRBJ1-2; D unclear. The CDR3 length is 13 residues. V gave up 2 bases and J gave up 8 bases, with 15 bases separating them. The germline V gene has CDR1 GTSNPN and CDR2 SVGIG (reference sequence). CDR3 region: CAWSRFGEVGYTF. The CDR3 bases are TGTGCCTGGAGTCGGTTCGGGGAGGTGGGCTACACCTTC.

The chain joins TRBV6-1 to TRBJ1-2, with D perhaps TRBD1 (5 bases). The CDR3 is 13 residues long. Germline-derived CDR1 and CDR2 are MNHNS and SASEGT. The V gene lost 2 bases and the J gene lost 4 bases, with 8 bases spanning the gap. The CDR3 sequence is CASSENRLYGYTF. The CDR3 DNA reads TGTGCCAGCAGTGAAAACAGGCTCTATGGCTACACCTTC.

The rearrangement uses TRBV5-6 and TRBJ2-7; possible D gene TRBD2, 5 bases. From germline, CDR1 is SGHDT and CDR2 YYEEEE. The V gene lost 2 bases and the J gene lost 7 bases, with 13 bases spanning the gap. The CDR3 is 13 amino acids. DNA of the CDR3: TGTGCCAGCAGCTTCCGTCCGGGCGGGGAGCAGTACTTC. Amino acids: CASSFRPGGEQYF.

The chain links TRBV5-1 to TRBJ2-2, with 9 nucleotides matching TRBD2. Germline CDR1 SGHRS, CDR2 YFSETQ. The V and J ends lost 4 bases and 7 bases, in that order; junction bases with no gene match: 14. The CDR3 is 17 amino acids. The CDR3 DNA follows: TGCGCCAGCAGCGCCGGGACTAGCATGGTTTTGGTCGGGGAGCTGTTTTTT. Residues: CASSAGTSMVLVGELFF.

The chain recombines TRBV6-5 with TRBJ2-5; TRBD1 aligns across 7 bases. The V and J ends lost 2 bases and 3 bases, in that order; junction bases with no gene match: 9. This CDR3 has 16 amino acids. Per germline, CDR1 MNHEY and CDR2 SVGAGI. The CDR3 here is CASSYAPRDRKETQYF. The CDR3 DNA reads as TGTGCCAGCAGTTACGCGCCCCGGGACAGAAAAGAGACCCAGTACTTC.

The chain combines TRBV9 with TRBJ2-3; 7 bases map to TRBD2. The CDR3 has 14 amino acids. The V and J ends lost 3 bases and 0 bases, in that order; junction bases with no gene match: 1. Germline CDR1 is SGDLS and CDR2 is YYNGEE. The CDR3: CASSASGSTDTQYF. Here the CDR3 DNA reads TGTGCCAGCAGCGCTAGCGGAAGCACAGATACGCAGTATTTT.

J is TRBJ2-2 and V is TRBV28; D perhaps matches TRBD1 (5 bases). Germline V CDR1 and CDR2: MDHEN, SYDVKM. Trimming shortened V by 7 bases and J by 2 bases, and 14 bases separated the two germline ends. The CDR3 has 15 amino acids. The CDR3 nucleotides read TGTGCCAGCATGGTGACAGAGATTAACACCGGGGAGCTGTTTTTT. This translates into CASMVTEINTGELFF. Combining the CDR3 with reference TRBV28 and TRBJ2-2 gives the whole variable domain DVKVTQSSRYLVKRTGEKVFLECVQDMDHENMFWYRQDPGLGLRLIYFSYDVKMKEKGDIPEGYSVSREKKERFSLILESASTNQTSMYLCASMVTEINTGELFFGEGSRLTVL.

The rearrangement joins TRBV6-5 to TRBJ2-7; tentative D call: TRBD1 (5 bases). Germline V gene sequence: CDR1 MNHEY, CDR2 SVGAGI. The CDR3 is 13 residues long. Trimming cost V 6 bases and J 3 bases, with 12 bases left between them. The CDR3 sequence is CASSVRDYYEQYF. As DNA, the CDR3 is TGTGCCAGCAGCGTCAGGGATTACTACGAGCAGTACTTC.

The chain couples TRBV3-1 (or the pseudogene TRBV3-2) to TRBJ2-1, with 9 bases that match TRBD2. V was pared by 3 bases and J by 9 bases, with 12 bases of the junction left unmatched. The germline V gene has CDR1 LGHDT and CDR2 YNNKEL (reference sequence). The CDR3 totals 16 residues. Here the CDR3 reads CASSQLSGSAPREQFF. CDR3 DNA: TGTGCCAGCAGCCAGCTTAGCGGGAGCGCGCCCCGTGAGCAGTTCTTC.

The chain recombines TRBV12-3 or TRBV12-4 with TRBJ1-5, with D tentatively TRBD1 (6 bases). The CDR3 is 13 amino acids. Deletions cut 5 bases from V and 4 bases from J, with 9 bases between. DNA of the CDR3: TGTGCCAGCAGTGACAGGTTGAATCAGCCCCAGCATTTT. Its translation: CASSDRLNQPQHF.

The chain has TRBV7-9 and TRBJ2-1, with D possibly being TRBD2 (5 bases). The CDR3 is 16 amino acids. The V end lost 1 base, the J end lost 0 bases, and 10 bases lay between the germline ends. CDR1 SEHNR and CDR2 FQNEAQ come from the germline V gene (reference sequence). CDR3 sequence reads: CASSLGRASSYNEQFF. The DNA of the CDR3 is TGTGCCAGCAGCTTAGGGCGGGCTAGCTCCTACAATGAGCAGTTCTTC.

The chain uses TRBV29-1 and TRBJ2-1, with 8 bases that match TRBD2. V dropped 4 bases and J dropped 5; count of bases not matched to a gene: 1. CDR3 length equals 12 residues. Germline CDR1 is SQVTM and CDR2 is ANQGSEA. This chain's CDR3 is CSVGAGDNEQFF. CDR3 DNA sequence: TGCAGCGTTGGAGCGGGAGACAATGAGCAGTTCTTC.

The chain links TRBV7-2 to TRBJ2-7; 8 bases are shared with TRBD1. Trimming removed 3 bases from V and 3 bases from J; junction bases left unmatched: 4. This CDR3 is 14 amino acids long. Germline assignment: CDR1 SGHTA and CDR2 FQGNSA. CDR3 DNA: TGTGCCAGCAGCTTCCCAGGGGGCCGCTACGAGCAGTACTTC. It encodes CASSFPGGRYEQYF.

This rearrangement joins TRBV6-6 to TRBJ2-7, with a possible D match to TRBD1 (6 bases). Germline assignment: CDR1 MNHNY and CDR2 SVGAGI (reference sequence). CDR3 length equals 13 residues. Trimming removed 7 bases from V and 3 bases from J, with 13 bases in between. Written as DNA, the CDR3 is TGTGCCAGCAATCGACAGGCCAACTACGAGCAGTACTTC. It codes for CASNRQANYEQYF.

This chain connects TRBV5-1 to TRBJ2-2, with TRBD1 matching over 7 bases. The CDR3 sequence is 13 residues long. Germline CDR1 is SGHRS and CDR2 is YFSETQ. Germline trimming cut 4 bases from V and 4 bases from J; bases unmatched to any gene: 1. The CDR3 is CASSPGGTGELFF. In DNA form, the CDR3 reads TGCGCCAGCAGCCCAGGGGGCACCGGGGAGCTGTTTTTT.

This clone has just one count. This sequence joins TRBV29-1 and TRBJ1-2; D not certain. V lost 4 bases and J 4 bases, leaving 10 bases between the germline ends. This CDR3 comprises 12 residues. Per the germline V gene, CDR1 is SQVTM and CDR2 is ANQGSEA. The CDR3 loop reads CSVVFDIYGYTF. DNA of the CDR3: TGCAGCGTTGTATTTGACATCTATGGCTACACCTTC.

This clone was observed once. V and J are TRBV9 and TRBJ1-1, with 11 bases lining up with TRBD1. The CDR3 has 17 amino acids. CDR1 is SGDLS, CDR2 YYNGEE, per germline. J was trimmed by 5 bases and V by 0 bases; bases with no gene match: 9. The CDR3 loop reads CASSVDPTGTGGTEAFF. In nucleotides, the CDR3 is TGTGCCAGCAGCGTAGACCCCACGGGGACAGGGGGGACTGAAGCTTTCTTT. Full variable domain (rest looked up from reference TRBV9 and TRBJ1-1): DSGVTQTPKHLITATGQRVTLRCSPRSGDLSVYWYQQSLDQGLQFLIQYYNGEERAKGNILERFSAQQFPDLHSELNLSSLELGDSALYFCASSVDPTGTGGTEAFFGQGTRLTVV.

V gene TRBV18 combines with J gene TRBJ1-1, with a tentative D call TRBD1 (5 bases). Germline V gene sequence: CDR1 KGHSH, CDR2 LQKENI. This CDR3 contains 14 residues. Trimming took 5 bases from V and 2 from J, leaving 12 bases between them. The CDR3 DNA follows: TGTGCCAGCTCAATTGAACAGGCTAACACTGAAGCTTTCTTT. It encodes CASSIEQANTEAFF.

V is TRBV9 and J is TRBJ2-2, with D possibly matching TRBD2 (5 bases). The germline V gene has CDR1 SGDLS and CDR2 YYNGEE. V lost 0 bases and J lost 5, with 11 bases in between. The CDR3 consists of 15 residues. The CDR3 bases are TGTGCCAGCAGCGTAGCCCTGTCGGGAACCGGGGAGCTGTTTTTT. This codes for CASSVALSGTGELFF.

CDR3: CASSRPTGLETQYF. CDR3 nucleotide sequence: TGTGCCAGCAGCCGACCGACTGGCCTAGAGACCCAGTACTTC. The chain uses TRBV5-6 and TRBJ2-5; D is undetermined. The V gene's germline CDR1 is SGHDT and CDR2 YYEEEE. The length of the CDR3 is 14 residues. With 4 bases removed from V and 4 bases from J, the gap between germline ends came to 14 bases.

Only one count was recorded for this clone. This chain connects TRBV13 to TRBJ1-3; TRBD1 agrees at 9 bases. The CDR3 is 15 amino acids. V lost 4 bases, J lost 4 bases, and 5 bases stayed unmatched. From germline, CDR1 is PRHDT and CDR2 FYEKMQ (reference sequence). As DNA, the CDR3 is TGTGCCAGCAGCTCAACAGGGGGCCGGGGAAACACCATATATTTT. It translates to CASSSTGGRGNTIYF.

The chain is built from TRBV28 and TRBJ2-7; 16 nucleotides align to TRBD2. The CDR3 covers 15 residues. V trimming: 7 bases; J trimming: 5 bases; junction bases outside the gene matches: 5. Looked up from germline, CDR1 is MDHEN and CDR2 is SYDVKM. The CDR3: CASKEGTSGRDEQYF. The CDR3 DNA sequence: TGTGCCAGCAAGGAAGGGACTAGCGGGAGGGACGAGCAGTACTTC.